This TCR beta chain appears in the sequencing data of a study of early T cells in non-severe SARS-CoV-2 infection. Study in general: The chains were unpaired, and the sequenced material was bulk RNA from unsorted whole blood.

Of note for this clonotype: As yet, its antigen is unknown.

Study conclusions and caveats: Comparison of clonotypes with VDJdb favored anti-spike CD8 responses while missing private and CD4 specificities.

Germline CDR1 reads LNHNV; CDR2 reads YYDKDF (reference sequence). Trimming stripped 4 bases from V and 7 bases from J, with 14 bases between. This CDR3 has 14 residues. Individual cDNA molecules received unique molecular identifiers during library preparation. TCRdb recomputed calls from the 5' RACE reads with MiXCR, one row per CDR3 protein. The table records 40,000 to 60,000 distinct CDR3 sequences, roughly 6.1% of them present only once. This TCR was recovered from an adult who was a healthcare worker with PCR-confirmed SARS-CoV-2 infection or an uninfected control (not recorded which). Specimen: whole blood, collected at baseline. V and J are TRBV15 and TRBJ2-1; maybe TRBD2 (6 bases). This chain's CDR3 is CATSNPFLANEQFF. DNA for the CDR3: TGTGCCACCAGCAACCCTTTCCTAGCGAATGAGCAGTTCTTC.